Below are 18 T cell receptor beta chains sequenced from a single sample in a study of T-cell memory formation after mild COVID-19. TCRdb recomputed calls from the 5' RACE reads with MiXCR, one row per CDR3 protein. The data contain around 250,000 distinct CDR3 sequences, 15% to 20% of them singletons. Material for sequencing was PBMCs or a T cell subset sorted from them (not recorded which). These receptors were taken from a man in his late teens or twenties who had mild COVID-19 (a few samples of this study predate the infection). Cell type and time point are not known.

The chain recombines TRBV5-8 with TRBJ2-3; 10 bases agree with TRBD1. CDR1 and CDR2 from the germline V gene are SGHTS and YDEGEE. V gave up 6 bases and J gave up 3 bases; unmatched junction bases: 10. There are 16 residues in the CDR3. The CDR3, as DNA: TGTGCCAGCACCGTCGTGGGACAGGGGATAACAGATACGCAGTATTTT. Encoded protein: CASTVVGQGITDTQYF.

This clonotype has a count of ten or more. The chain employs TRBV28 and TRBJ1-5; D might be TRBD1 (5 bases). Trimming pared 4 bases from V and 7 bases from J, leaving 11 bases between. The CDR3 length is 13 residues. Germline loops: CDR1 MDHEN, CDR2 SYDVKM. The CDR3: CASSWGSAQPQHF. The CDR3 DNA reads TGTGCCAGCAGTTGGGGCTCGGCCCAGCCCCAGCATTTT.

The chain employs TRBV11-2 and TRBJ1-2; 7 bases are a match to TRBD1. The junction had 6 bases not matched to a gene; V was cut back by 8 bases and J by 0 bases. The CDR3 length is 14 residues. Germline V gives CDR1 SGHAT, CDR2 FQNNGV. CDR3 bases: TGTGCCAGCCGATCCGGGACAGCTAACTATGGCTACACCTTC. The encoded protein is CASRSGTANYGYTF.

The chain uses TRBV14 and TRBJ1-1; D not certain. This CDR3 is 15 amino acids long. Germline CDR1 and CDR2: SGHDN and FVKESK. Trimming stripped 0 bases from V and 4 bases from J, with 12 bases between. The CDR3 coding sequence is TGTGCCAGCAGCCAAGATCCAGGCCTAGCCACTGAAGCTTTCTTT. This translates into CASSQDPGLATEAFF. Together with reference TRBV14 and TRBJ1-1, the CDR3 gives the full variable domain: EAGVTQFPSHSVIEKGQTVTLRCDPISGHDNLYWYRRVMGKEIKFLLHFVKESKQDESGMPNNRFLAERTGGTYSTLKVQPAELEDSGVYFCASSQDPGLATEAFFGQGTRLTVV.

This clonotype was picked up many times. CDR3 sequence: CASSLDSSGATDTQYF. The CDR3 DNA is TGTGCCAGCAGTTTAGATTCTAGCGGGGCAACGGATACGCAGTATTTT. The rearrangement joins TRBV12-3 or TRBV12-4 to TRBJ2-3, with 9 bases fitting TRBD2. V trimming: 1 base; J trimming: 6 bases; junction bases outside the gene matches: 8. This CDR3 comprises 16 residues.

This clonotype was counted a few times. V and J are TRBV4-3 and TRBJ2-7, with a weak D call TRBD2 (6 bases). This CDR3 has 14 amino acids. The V gene's germline CDR1 is LGHNA and CDR2 YSLEER. Deletions cut 0 bases from V and 5 bases from J, with 11 bases between. As DNA, the CDR3 is TGCGCCAGCAGCCAAGATTTCGGCGGGGACGAGCAGTACTTC. Its protein product is CASSQDFGGDEQYF.

This chain links TRBV4-2 with TRBJ2-1, with 7 bases identical to TRBD1. The V segment lost 3 bases and the J segment 1 base; nucleotides outside the gene matches: 6. This CDR3 spans 16 amino acids. CDR1 is LGHNA and CDR2 is YNFKEQ in the germline V gene. CDR3 coding DNA: TGTGCCAGCAGCCAGGGAACAGGGGCGTCCTACAATGAGCAGTTCTTC. This codes for CASSQGTGASYNEQFF.

This chain uses TRBV9 with TRBJ2-7, with D unresolved. Germline V lookup: CDR1 SGDLS, CDR2 YYNGEE. Trimming shortened V by 9 bases and J by 0 bases, and 7 bases separated the two germline ends. The CDR3 is made up of 11 amino acids. In nucleotides, the CDR3 is TGTGCCACTGTCTTCTCCTACGAGCAGTACTTC. Translated, it gives CATVFSYEQYF.

In its sample, this clonotype was seen a few times. J is TRBJ1-5 and V is TRBV7-9, with D tentatively TRBD1 (5 bases). Trimming cost V 3 bases and J 11 bases, with 11 bases left between them. CDR3 length: 12 amino acids. Germline CDR1 SEHNR, CDR2 FQNEAQ (reference sequence). CDR3 nucleotide sequence: TGTGCCAGCAGCTTCGGGGGTCAAGCCCAGCATTTT. Translated, it gives CASSFGGQAQHF.

This clonotype appeared a single time. The CDR3: CASSPSGGVNTGELFF. CDR3 DNA: TGTGCCAGCAGTCCGAGCGGGGGGGTGAACACCGGGGAGCTGTTTTTT. The chain employs TRBV27 and TRBJ2-2, with 10 bases aligning to TRBD2. This CDR3 has 16 residues. Trimming removed 5 bases from V and 1 base from J; junction bases left unmatched: 4. CDR1 and CDR2 from the germline V gene are MNHEY and SMNVEV (reference sequence).

This rearrangement joins TRBV7-9 to TRBJ2-7; D is ambiguous. CDR3 size: 13 residues. CDR1 is SEHNR, CDR2 FQNEAQ, per germline (reference sequence). Trimming removed 1 base at V and 3 bases at J, with 7 bases between. The CDR3 is CASSLGSGYEQYV. In nucleotides, the CDR3 is TGTGCCAGCAGCTTAGGCTCGGGCTACGAGCAGTACGTC.

In this sample, this clonotype turned up many times. The CDR3 is CASSAGMNTEAFF. CDR3 nucleotide sequence: TGTGCCAGCAGCGCCGGGATGAACACTGAAGCTTTCTTT. The V gene is TRBV7-3, the J gene TRBJ1-1; the D is unclear. The CDR3 is 13 residues long. V gave up 5 bases and J gave up 0 bases, with 7 bases separating them. CDR1 is SGHTA, CDR2 FQGTGA, per germline. Variable domain in full (rest from reference TRBV7-3 and TRBJ1-1): GAGVSQTPSNKVTEKGKYVELRCDPISGHTALYWYRQSLGQGPEFLIYFQGTGAADDSGLPNDRFFAVRPEGSVSTLKIQRTERGDSAVYLCASSAGMNTEAFFGQGTRLTVV.

The J gene is TRBJ2-1, the V gene TRBV6-2 or TRBV6-3; 10 positions match TRBD2. Per the germline V gene, CDR1 is MNHEY and CDR2 is SVGEGT. J gave up 4 bases and V 2 bases, and 5 bases lay outside the gene matches. The CDR3 has 16 amino acids. In nucleotides, the CDR3 is TGTGCCAGCAGTTACGAAACTAGCGGGGAGTACAATGAGCAGTTCTTC. Translated: CASSYETSGEYNEQFF.

The sample holds a few counts of this clonotype. V and J are TRBV5-1 and TRBJ2-4; D might be TRBD2 (5 bases). Germline V lookup: CDR1 SGHRS, CDR2 YFSETQ. Trimming removed 5 bases at V and 1 base at J, with 16 bases between. This CDR3 comprises 16 residues. CDR3 loop: CASSLSRGSAKNIQYF. CDR3 sequence (DNA): TGCGCCAGCAGTCTCTCCCGGGGATCGGCCAAAAACATTCAGTACTTC. Drawing the rest from reference TRBV5-1 and TRBJ2-4, the complete variable domain is KAGVTQTPRYLIKTRGQQVTLSCSPISGHRSVSWYQQTPGQGLQFLFEYFSETQRNKGNFPGRFSGRQFSNSRSEMNVSTLELGDSALYLCASSLSRGSAKNIQYFGAGTRLSVL.

This clonotype was seen only a few times. The chain uses TRBV6-5 and TRBJ1-2; D is unclear. Trimming removed 2 bases at V and 8 bases at J, with 12 bases between. This CDR3 has 13 amino acids. CDR1 is MNHEY, CDR2 SVGAGI, per germline. CDR3 in DNA: TGTGCCAGCAGTTACGTGGGTATCGGAGGCTACACCTTC. Its translation: CASSYVGIGGYTF.

In its sample, this clonotype was seen a few times. This chain links TRBV4-2 with TRBJ2-7, with 8 positions matching TRBD2. The CDR3 runs 16 residues. The ends lost 0 bases at V and 3 bases at J; junction bases unmatched: 7. From germline, CDR1 is LGHNA and CDR2 YNFKEQ. The CDR3 sequence is CASSQEAAGDFYEQYF. In DNA, the CDR3 is TGTGCCAGCAGCCAAGAGGCAGCGGGGGACTTCTACGAGCAGTACTTC.

The chain recombines TRBV20-1 with TRBJ2-3; perhaps TRBD2 as D (5 bases). The CDR3 has 14 residues. CDR1 is DFQATT and CDR2 is SNEGSKA in the germline V gene (reference sequence). Trimming took 8 bases from V and 4 from J, leaving 19 bases between them. The CDR3 region has the DNA TGCAGTTCGATCGGGAACGACCGGGCAGATACGCAGTATTTT. As protein: CSSIGNDRADTQYF.

This clonotype was seen a few times. This chain links TRBV10-3 with TRBJ2-4, with TRBD1 matching 9 bases. J was trimmed by 9 bases and V by 6 bases; bases with no gene match: 3. Germline V gene sequence: CDR1 ENHRY, CDR2 SYGVKD. The CDR3 is 12 residues long. This CDR3 reads CAISLQGAIQYF. DNA for the CDR3: TGTGCCATCAGCCTACAGGGGGCCATTCAGTACTTC.